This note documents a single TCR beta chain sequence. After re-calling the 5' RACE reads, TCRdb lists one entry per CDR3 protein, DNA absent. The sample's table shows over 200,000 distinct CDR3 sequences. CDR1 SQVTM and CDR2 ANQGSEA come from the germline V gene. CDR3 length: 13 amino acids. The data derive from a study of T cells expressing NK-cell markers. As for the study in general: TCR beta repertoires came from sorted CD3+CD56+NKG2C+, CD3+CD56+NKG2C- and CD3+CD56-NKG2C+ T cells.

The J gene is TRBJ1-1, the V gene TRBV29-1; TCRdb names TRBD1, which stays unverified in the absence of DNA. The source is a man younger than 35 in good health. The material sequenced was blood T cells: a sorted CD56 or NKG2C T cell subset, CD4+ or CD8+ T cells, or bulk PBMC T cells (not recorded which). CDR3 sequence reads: CSVSPVLNTEAFF.